The 12 T cell receptor beta chains below were found in one sample sequenced in a study of OX40 agonist ivuxolimab in advanced cancers. Receptor amplification or capture employed the immunoSEQ multiplex PCR assay. The immuneACCESS repertoire file appears here via TCRdb, limited to in-frame rearrangements. These files lack a portion of the clones; in checked studies, under half of the deficit traces to unresolved V genes, and the cause of the others is not known. Within this sample are some 41,000 clones, with 85% to 90% of them counted one time only. The ten most abundant clones make up over 5.5% of the sample. The sequences come from CD4+ or CD8+ T cells sorted from blood, collected in a trial of the OX40 agonist ivuxolimab. These receptors all stem from an adult with an advanced solid tumor such as melanoma, head and neck, liver or kidney cancer.

This clone was detected once. The chain has TRBV30 and TRBJ1-2; tentatively, D is TRBD1 (5 bases). Germline V gene data show CDR1 as GTSNPN and CDR2 as SVGIG (reference sequence). CDR3 length equals 16 residues. With 0 bases removed from V and 0 bases from J, the gap between germline ends came to 14 bases. CDR3 protein: CAWSVNQGDTNYGYTF. The CDR3 bases are TGTGCCTGGAGTGTAAACCAGGGCGATACTAACTATGGCTACACCTTC.

This clone was observed a handful of times. The chain is built from TRBV29-1 and TRBJ1-1; TRBD1 might be the D (5 bases). Trimming shortened V by 6 bases and J by 1 base, and 12 bases separated the two germline ends. Germline CDR1 reads SQVTM; CDR2 reads ANQGSEA. The CDR3 runs 13 residues. The CDR3, as DNA: TGCAGCGTCTCCGGGACTGAGAACACTGAAGCTTTCTTT. Its translation is CSVSGTENTEAFF.

The chain carries TRBV10-2 and TRBJ1-5, with D perhaps matching TRBD1 (5 bases). Per germline, CDR1 WSHSY and CDR2 SAAADI. Trimming removed 6 bases from V and 5 bases from J, with 11 bases in between. The CDR3 is 13 amino acids. In nucleotides, the CDR3 is TGCGCCAGCAGGGAGGGGACGGATCAGCCCCAGCATTTT. It translates to CASREGTDQPQHF.

This clone has only a few counts. The chain joins TRBV12-1 to TRBJ2-1; TRBD2 is the table's D call and was not checked against the DNA. TRBV12-1 constitutes a pseudogene. This CDR3 has 16 amino acids. In nucleotides, the CDR3 is TGTGCCAGCAGCCACAGTGGACTTAACGGCTACAATGAGCAGTTCTTC. Translated, it gives CASSHSGLNGYNEQFF.

J is TRBJ2-7 and V is TRBV7-9; a weak D match, TRBD2 (6 bases). Germline V gene sequence: CDR1 SEHNR, CDR2 FQNEAQ (reference sequence). The length of the CDR3 is 14 residues. Trimming pared 1 base from V and 2 bases from J, leaving 9 bases between. DNA of the CDR3: TGTGCCAGCAGCTTAGTTGGGGGGACCTACGAGCAGTACTTC. Translating it yields CASSLVGGTYEQYF.

The V gene is TRBV5-1, the J gene TRBJ1-2; the match to TRBD1 covers 8 bases. The J segment lost 8 bases and the V segment lost 0 bases, leaving 6 bases of the junction unmatched. This CDR3 has 14 amino acids. Germline V gene sequence: CDR1 SGHRS, CDR2 YFSETQ. The CDR3 DNA reads TGCGCCAGCAGCTTGGTACAGGGGGTCGAAGGCTACACCTTC. It codes for CASSLVQGVEGYTF.

V and J are TRBV6-1 and TRBJ2-5; D not certain. The CDR3 length is 13 residues. Trimming shortened V by 5 bases and J by 2 bases, and 9 bases separated the two germline ends. Germline V gene sequence: CDR1 MNHNS, CDR2 SASEGT. DNA for the CDR3: TGTGCCAGCAGTACCAAGAGTCAAGAGACCCAGTACTTC. Amino acids: CASSTKSQETQYF.

V gene TRBV5-1 combines with J gene TRBJ2-6; D is uncertain. The CDR3 runs to 15 residues. V was cut by 3 bases and J by 0 bases, with 7 bases left in between. The germline V gene encodes CDR1 SGHRS and CDR2 YFSETQ. The CDR3 sequence: CASSSSSSGANVLTF. The CDR3 region has the DNA TGCGCCAGCAGCTCCAGTTCCTCTGGGGCCAACGTCCTGACTTTC.

Turning to this clone: An end of the junction differs from the germline gene, which may be a read error. The chain has TRBV7-3 and TRBJ2-3, with a tentative D call TRBD1 (6 bases). This CDR3 spans 14 amino acids. Germline loops: CDR1 SGHTA, CDR2 FQGTGA. Written as DNA, the CDR3 is TGTGCCAGCAGCATAACAGGGATGGGGGATACGCAGTATTTT. Amino acids: CASSITGMGDTQYF.

This sequence joins TRBV5-1 and TRBJ1-4; a possible D gene is TRBD1 (6 bases). Trimming removed 3 bases at V and 7 bases at J, with 16 bases between. The CDR3 spans 15 residues. In germline, CDR1 is SGHRS, CDR2 YFSETQ. CDR3 nucleotides: TGCGCCAGCAGCTACTCCCGGGGGGCTGTTGAAAAACTGTTTTTT. Translation gives CASSYSRGAVEKLFF.

The chain has TRBV11-2 and TRBJ1-4; 10 bases are shared with TRBD1. Trimming at V came to 5 bases and at J to 8 bases, leaving 5 bases not matched to a gene. CDR1 and CDR2 from the germline V gene are SGHAT and FQNNGV. This CDR3 is built from 14 residues. CDR3 protein: CASSQDRGSEKLFF. The CDR3 DNA is TGTGCCAGCAGCCAGGACAGGGGGAGCGAAAAACTGTTTTTT.

This clone was observed a single time. The rearrangement joins TRBV9 to TRBJ2-1; possibly TRBD2 for D (6 bases). CDR3 size: 16 residues. The ends were cut back, 3 bases at V and 0 bases at J, with 13 bases in the middle. Germline V gives CDR1 SGDLS, CDR2 YYNGEE. CDR3 DNA sequence: TGTGCCAGCAGCGAGGAGGGCGTTAGCTCCTACAATGAGCAGTTCTTC. It is translated as CASSEEGVSSYNEQFF.